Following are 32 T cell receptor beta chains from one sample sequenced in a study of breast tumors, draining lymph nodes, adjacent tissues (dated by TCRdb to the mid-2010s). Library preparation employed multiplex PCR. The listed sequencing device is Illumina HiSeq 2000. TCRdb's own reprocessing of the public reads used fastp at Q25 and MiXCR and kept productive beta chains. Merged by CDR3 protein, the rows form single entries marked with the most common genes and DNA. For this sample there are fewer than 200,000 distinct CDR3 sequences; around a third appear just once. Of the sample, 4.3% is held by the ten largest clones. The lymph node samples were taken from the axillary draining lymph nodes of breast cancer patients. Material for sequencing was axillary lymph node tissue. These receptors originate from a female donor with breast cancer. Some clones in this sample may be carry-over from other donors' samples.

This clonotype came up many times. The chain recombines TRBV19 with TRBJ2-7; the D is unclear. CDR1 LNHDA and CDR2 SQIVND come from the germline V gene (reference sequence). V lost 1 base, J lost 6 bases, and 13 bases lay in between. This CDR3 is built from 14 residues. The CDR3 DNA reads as TGTGCCAGTAGTATAGCAGAAGGGCTGCGCGAGCAGTACTTC. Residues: CASSIAEGLREQYF.

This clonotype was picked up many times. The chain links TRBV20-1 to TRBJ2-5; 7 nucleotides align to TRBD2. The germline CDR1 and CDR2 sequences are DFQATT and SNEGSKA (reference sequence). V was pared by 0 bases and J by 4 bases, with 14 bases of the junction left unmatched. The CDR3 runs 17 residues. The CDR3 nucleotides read TGCAGTGCTAGAGATGGGGGGGTGTTGCCGGAGCCAGAGACCCAGTACTTC. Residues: CSARDGGVLPEPETQYF.

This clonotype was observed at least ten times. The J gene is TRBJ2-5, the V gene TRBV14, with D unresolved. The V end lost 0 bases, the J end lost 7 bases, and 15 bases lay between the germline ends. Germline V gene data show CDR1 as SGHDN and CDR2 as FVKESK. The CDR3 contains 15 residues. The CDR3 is CASSQDLEWEGTQYF. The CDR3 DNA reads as TGTGCCAGCAGCCAAGATTTGGAGTGGGAAGGGACCCAGTACTTC.

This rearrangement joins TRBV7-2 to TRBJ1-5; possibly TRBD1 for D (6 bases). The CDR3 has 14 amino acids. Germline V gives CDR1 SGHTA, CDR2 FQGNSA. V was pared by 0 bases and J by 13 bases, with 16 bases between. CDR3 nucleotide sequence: TGTGCCAGCAGCTTAGCGGGGGGGCCTGATACGCAGCATTTT. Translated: CASSLAGGPDTQHF.

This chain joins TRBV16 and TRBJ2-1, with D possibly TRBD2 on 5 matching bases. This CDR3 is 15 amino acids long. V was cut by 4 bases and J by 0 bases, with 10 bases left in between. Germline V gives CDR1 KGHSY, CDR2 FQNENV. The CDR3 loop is CASSPGLPSYNEQFF. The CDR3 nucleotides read TGTGCCAGCAGCCCAGGACTGCCCTCCTACAATGAGCAGTTCTTC.

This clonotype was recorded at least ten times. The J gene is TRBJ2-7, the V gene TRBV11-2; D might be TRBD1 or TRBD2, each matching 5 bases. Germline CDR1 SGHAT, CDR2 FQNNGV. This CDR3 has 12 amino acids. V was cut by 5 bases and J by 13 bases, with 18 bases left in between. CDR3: CASSETRGVGYF. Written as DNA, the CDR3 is TGTGCCAGCAGCGAAACAAGGGGAGTGGGATACTTC. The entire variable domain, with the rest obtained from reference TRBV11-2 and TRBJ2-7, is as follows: EAGVAQSPRYKIIEKRQSVAFWCNPISGHATLYWYQQILGQGPKLLIQFQNNGVVDDSQLPKDRFSAERLKGVDSTLKIQPAKLEDSAVYLCASSETRGVGYFGPGTRLTVT.

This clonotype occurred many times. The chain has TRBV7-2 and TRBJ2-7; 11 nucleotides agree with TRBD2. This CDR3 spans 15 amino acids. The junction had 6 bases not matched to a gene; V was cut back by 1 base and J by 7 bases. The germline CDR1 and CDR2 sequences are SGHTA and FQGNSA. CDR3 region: CASSLVFTSGSEQYF. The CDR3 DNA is TGTGCCAGCAGCTTAGTGTTCACTAGCGGGAGTGAGCAGTACTTC.

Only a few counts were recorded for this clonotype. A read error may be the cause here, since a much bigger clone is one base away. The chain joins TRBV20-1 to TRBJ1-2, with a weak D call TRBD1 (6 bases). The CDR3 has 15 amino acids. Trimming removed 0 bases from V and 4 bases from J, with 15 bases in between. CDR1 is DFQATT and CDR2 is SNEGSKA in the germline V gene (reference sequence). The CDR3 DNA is TGCAGTGCTAGAGATACCGTCGCGGGGGCCTATGGCTACACCTTC. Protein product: CSARDTVAGAYGYTF.

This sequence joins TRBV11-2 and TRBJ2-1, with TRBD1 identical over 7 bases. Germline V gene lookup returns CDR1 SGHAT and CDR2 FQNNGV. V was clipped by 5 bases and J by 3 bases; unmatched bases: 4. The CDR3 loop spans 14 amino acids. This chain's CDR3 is CASSTGALYNEQFF. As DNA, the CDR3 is TGTGCCAGCAGCACAGGGGCTCTCTACAATGAGCAGTTCTTC.

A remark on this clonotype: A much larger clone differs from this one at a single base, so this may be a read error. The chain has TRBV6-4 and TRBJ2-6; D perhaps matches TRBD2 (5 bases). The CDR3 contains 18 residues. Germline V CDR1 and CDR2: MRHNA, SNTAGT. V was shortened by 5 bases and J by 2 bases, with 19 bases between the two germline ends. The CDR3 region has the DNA TGTGCCAGCAGTCAGTCGGGAAAAGGGTTGGCTGGGGCCAACGTCCTGACTTTC. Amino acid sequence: CASSQSGKGLAGANVLTF.

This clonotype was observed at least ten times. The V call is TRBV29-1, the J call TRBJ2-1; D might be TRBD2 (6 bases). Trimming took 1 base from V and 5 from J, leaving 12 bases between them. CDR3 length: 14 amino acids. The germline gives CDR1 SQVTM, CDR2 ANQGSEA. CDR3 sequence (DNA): TGCAGCGTTGAAGGGGTGGGAGGAAACAATGAGCAGTTCTTC. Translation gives CSVEGVGGNNEQFF.

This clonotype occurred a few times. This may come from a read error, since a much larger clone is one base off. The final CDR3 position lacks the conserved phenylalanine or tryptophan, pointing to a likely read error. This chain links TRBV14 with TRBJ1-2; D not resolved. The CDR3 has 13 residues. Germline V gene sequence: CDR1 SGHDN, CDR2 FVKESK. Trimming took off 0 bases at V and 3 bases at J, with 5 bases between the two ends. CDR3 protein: CASSQDDYYGYTS. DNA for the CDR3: TGTGCCAGCAGCCAAGATGATTACTATGGCTACACCTCC.

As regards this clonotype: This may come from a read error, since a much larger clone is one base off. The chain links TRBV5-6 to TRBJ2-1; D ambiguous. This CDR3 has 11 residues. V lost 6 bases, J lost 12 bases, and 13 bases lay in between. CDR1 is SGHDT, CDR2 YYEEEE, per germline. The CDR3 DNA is TGTGCCAGCACCTTCCGAGGTGGGCAGTTCTTC. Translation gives CASTFRGGQFF.

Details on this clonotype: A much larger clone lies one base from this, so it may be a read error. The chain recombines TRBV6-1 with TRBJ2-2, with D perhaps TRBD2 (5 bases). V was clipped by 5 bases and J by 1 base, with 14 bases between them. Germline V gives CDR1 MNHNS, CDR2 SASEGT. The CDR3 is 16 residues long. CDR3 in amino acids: CASSYVRGRNTGELFF. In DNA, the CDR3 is TGTGCCAGCAGTTACGTGAGAGGGAGGAACACCGGGGAGCTGTTTTTT.

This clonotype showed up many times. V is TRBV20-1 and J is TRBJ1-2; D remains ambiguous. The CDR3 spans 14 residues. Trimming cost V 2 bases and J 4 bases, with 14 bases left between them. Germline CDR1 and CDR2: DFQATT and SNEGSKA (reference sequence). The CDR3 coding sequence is TGCAGTGCTAGACGGACTGGGAGTATCTATGGCTACACCTTC. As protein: CSARRTGSIYGYTF.

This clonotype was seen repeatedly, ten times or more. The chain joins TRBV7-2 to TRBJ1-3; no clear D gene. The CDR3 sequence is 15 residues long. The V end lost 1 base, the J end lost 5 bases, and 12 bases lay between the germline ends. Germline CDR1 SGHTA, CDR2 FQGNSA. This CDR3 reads CASSLDPGWRNTIYF. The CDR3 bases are TGTGCCAGCAGCTTAGATCCCGGTTGGAGAAACACCATATATTTT.

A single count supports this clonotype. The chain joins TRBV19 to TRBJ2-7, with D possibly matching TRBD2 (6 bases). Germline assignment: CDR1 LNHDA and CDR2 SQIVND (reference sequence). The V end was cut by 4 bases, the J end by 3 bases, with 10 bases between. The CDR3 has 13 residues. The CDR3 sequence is CASSRVGGYEQYF. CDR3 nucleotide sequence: TGTGCCAGTAGTAGGGTGGGGGGCTACGAGCAGTACTTC. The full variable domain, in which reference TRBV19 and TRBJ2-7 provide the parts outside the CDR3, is DGGITQSPKYLFRKEGQNVTLSCEQNLNHDAMYWYRQDPGQGLRLIYYSQIVNDFQKGDIAEGYSVSREKKESFPLTVTSAQKNPTAFYLCASSRVGGYEQYFGPGTRLTVT.

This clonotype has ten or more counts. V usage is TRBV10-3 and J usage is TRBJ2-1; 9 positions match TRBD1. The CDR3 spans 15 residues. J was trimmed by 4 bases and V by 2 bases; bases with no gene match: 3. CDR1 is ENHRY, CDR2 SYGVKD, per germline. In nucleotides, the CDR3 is TGTGCCATCAGTGAGCCGGGACAGGGATACAATGAGCAGTTCTTC. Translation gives CAISEPGQGYNEQFF.

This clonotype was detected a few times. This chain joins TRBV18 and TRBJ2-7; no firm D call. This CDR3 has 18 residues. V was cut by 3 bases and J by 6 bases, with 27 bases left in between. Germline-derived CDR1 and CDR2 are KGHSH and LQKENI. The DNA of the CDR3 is TGTGCCAGCTCACCGACACAAAGGTCCATGGCCCCCTCGGTCGAGCAGTACTTC. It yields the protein CASSPTQRSMAPSVEQYF. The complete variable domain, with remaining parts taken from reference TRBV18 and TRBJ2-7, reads NAGVMQNPRHLVRRRGQEARLRCSPMKGHSHVYWYRQLPEEGLKFMVYLQKENIIDESGMPKERFSAEFPKEGPSILRIQQVVRGDSAAYFCASSPTQRSMAPSVEQYFGPGTRLTVT.

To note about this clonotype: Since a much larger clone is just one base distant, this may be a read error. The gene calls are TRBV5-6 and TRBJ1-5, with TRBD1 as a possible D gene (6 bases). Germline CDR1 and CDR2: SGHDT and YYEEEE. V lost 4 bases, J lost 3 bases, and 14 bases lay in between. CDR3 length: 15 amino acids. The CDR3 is CASSKWDTFNQPQHF. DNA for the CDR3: TGTGCCAGCAGCAAGTGGGACACGTTCAATCAGCCCCAGCATTTT.

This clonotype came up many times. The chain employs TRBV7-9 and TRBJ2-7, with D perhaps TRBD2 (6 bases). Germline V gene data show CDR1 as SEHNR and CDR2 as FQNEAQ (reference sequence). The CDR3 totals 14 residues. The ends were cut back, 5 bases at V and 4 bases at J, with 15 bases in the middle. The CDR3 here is CASSPRGTAYEQYF. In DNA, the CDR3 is TGTGCCAGCAGCCCCCGGGGGACCGCATACGAGCAGTACTTC.

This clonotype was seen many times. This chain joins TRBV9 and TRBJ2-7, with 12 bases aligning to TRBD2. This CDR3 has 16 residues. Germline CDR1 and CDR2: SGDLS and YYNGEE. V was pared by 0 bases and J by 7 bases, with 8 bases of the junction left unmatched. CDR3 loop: CASSVATSGRLGEQYF. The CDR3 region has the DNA TGTGCCAGCAGCGTAGCTACTAGCGGGAGGTTGGGAGAGCAGTACTTC.

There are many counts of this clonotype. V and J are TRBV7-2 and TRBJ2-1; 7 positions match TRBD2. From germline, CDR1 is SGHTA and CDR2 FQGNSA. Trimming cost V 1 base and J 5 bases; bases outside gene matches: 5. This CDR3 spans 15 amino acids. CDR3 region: CASSLEGTTHNEQFF. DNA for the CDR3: TGTGCCAGCAGCTTAGAGGGGACTACCCACAATGAGCAGTTCTTC.

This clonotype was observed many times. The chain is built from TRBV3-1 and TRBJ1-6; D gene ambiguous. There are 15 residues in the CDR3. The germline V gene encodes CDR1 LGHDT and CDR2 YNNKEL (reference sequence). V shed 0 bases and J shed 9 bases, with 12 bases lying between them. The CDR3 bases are TGTGCCAGCAGCCAAGATGGAGGGATTGGTTCACCCCTCCACTTT. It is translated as CASSQDGGIGSPLHF. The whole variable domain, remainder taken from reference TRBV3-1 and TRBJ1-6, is DTAVSQTPKYLVTQMGNDKSIKCEQNLGHDTMYWYKQDSKKFLKIMFSYNNKELIINETVPNRFSPKSPDKAHLNLHINSLELGDSAVYFCASSQDGGIGSPLHFGNGTRLTVT.

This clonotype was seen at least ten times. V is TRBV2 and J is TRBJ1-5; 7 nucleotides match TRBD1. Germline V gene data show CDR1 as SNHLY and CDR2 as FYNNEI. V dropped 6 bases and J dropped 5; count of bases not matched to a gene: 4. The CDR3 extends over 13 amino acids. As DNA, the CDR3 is TGTGCCAGCAGGGTTACAGGGGATCAGCCCCAGCATTTT. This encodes CASRVTGDQPQHF.

CDR3 bases: TGCGCCAGCAGAGAACAGGGGTTCTCGTACGAGCAGTACTTC. Protein sequence: CASREQGFSYEQYF. The chain has TRBV10-1 and TRBJ2-7; TRBD1 matches 7 bases. V dropped 6 bases and J dropped 4; count of bases not matched to a gene: 9. CDR1 WNHNN and CDR2 SYGVQD come from the germline V gene (reference sequence). This CDR3 has 14 amino acids.

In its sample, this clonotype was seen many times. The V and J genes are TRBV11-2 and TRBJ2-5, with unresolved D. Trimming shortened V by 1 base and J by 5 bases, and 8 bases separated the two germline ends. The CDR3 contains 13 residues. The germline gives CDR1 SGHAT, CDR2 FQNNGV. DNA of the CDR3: TGTGCCAGCAGCTTAGCACATGGGGAGACCCAGTACTTC. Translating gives CASSLAHGETQYF.

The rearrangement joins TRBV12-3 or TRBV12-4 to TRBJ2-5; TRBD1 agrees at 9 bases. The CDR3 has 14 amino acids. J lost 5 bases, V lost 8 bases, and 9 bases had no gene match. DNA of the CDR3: TGTGCCAGCGGCGGCACAGGGACAGGGGAGACCCAGTACTTC. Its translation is CASGGTGTGETQYF.

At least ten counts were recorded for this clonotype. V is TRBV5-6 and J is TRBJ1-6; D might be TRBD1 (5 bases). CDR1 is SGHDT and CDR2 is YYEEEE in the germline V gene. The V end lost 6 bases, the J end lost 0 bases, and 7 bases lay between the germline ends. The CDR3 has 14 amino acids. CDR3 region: CASNGGSYNSPLHF. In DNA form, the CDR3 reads TGTGCCAGCAACGGGGGCTCCTATAATTCACCCCTCCACTTT.

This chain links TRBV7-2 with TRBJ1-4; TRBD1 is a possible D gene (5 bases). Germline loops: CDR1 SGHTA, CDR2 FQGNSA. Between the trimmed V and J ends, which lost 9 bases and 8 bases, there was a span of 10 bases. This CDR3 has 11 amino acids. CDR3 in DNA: TGTGCCAGTCGAAGGGGAGAAAAACTGTTTTTT. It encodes CASRRGEKLFF.

The CDR3 sequence is CSVRDHDARETQYF. Written as DNA, the CDR3 is TGCAGCGTTAGAGATCATGACGCCAGGGAGACCCAGTACTTC. This chain links TRBV29-1 with TRBJ2-5; D unclear. The CDR3 has 14 amino acids. Per germline, CDR1 SQVTM and CDR2 ANQGSEA. Trimming took off 5 bases at V and 5 bases at J, with 18 bases between the two ends.

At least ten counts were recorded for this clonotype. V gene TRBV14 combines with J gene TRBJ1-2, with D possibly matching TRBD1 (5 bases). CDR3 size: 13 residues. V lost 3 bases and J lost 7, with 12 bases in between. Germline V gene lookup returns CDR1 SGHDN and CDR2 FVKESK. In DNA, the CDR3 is TGTGCCAGCAGCCACGACAGTCTGGCTGGCTACACCTTC. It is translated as CASSHDSLAGYTF.